Detailed here is one T cell receptor beta chain. The entry originates in a study of cytomegalovirus exposure and HLA in healthy donors. Germline V gene data show CDR1 as GTSNPN and CDR2 as SVGIG (reference sequence). Trimming removed 4 bases from V and 5 bases from J, with 15 bases in between. The CDR3 is 14 amino acids. PCR amplification relied on 60 Vbeta primers (plus 13 Jbeta primers). Profiled with immunoSEQ multiplex PCR; TCRdb holds only in-frame clones, not every one. The table lists some 130,000 clones, 82% of them singletons. This chain joins TRBV30 and TRBJ1-3, with TRBD1 as a possible D gene (6 bases). The sequencing input was PBMCs. This clonotype was obtained from a male donor in good health and CMV-seropositive. The CDR3 here is CAWTSGDKRNTIYF. The CDR3, as DNA: TGTGCCTGGACCTCAGGGGACAAGAGAAACACCATATATTTT.